The clone carrying this T cell receptor (beta chain) was observed once. Its antigen remains unidentified. The second PCR ran 7 to 11 cycles with a sample-barcoded 5' primer and J-beta primers. From the 5' RACE reads, TCRdb called clonotypes with MiXCR, one entry per CDR3 protein. The sample lists 650,000 to 1,000,000 distinct CDR3 sequences, more than 35% seen once, with over 15% in the top ten. The entry originates in a study of blood T cells in healthy people across ages. Study-wide findings and caveats: Diversity figures derived from one million T cells were judged to underestimate the true value.

V lost 7 bases and J lost 0; bases outside the gene matches: 3. This CDR3 comprises 13 residues. Germline V gene data show CDR1 as MNHNY and CDR2 as SVGAGI (reference sequence). The chain employs TRBV6-6 and TRBJ2-7; 7 nucleotides match TRBD2. This TCR was sampled from an older man in good health. Material: blood. The DNA of the CDR3 is TGTGCCAGCAAAGCTAGCGGCTCCTACGAGCAGTACTTC. Translation: CASKASGSYEQYF.